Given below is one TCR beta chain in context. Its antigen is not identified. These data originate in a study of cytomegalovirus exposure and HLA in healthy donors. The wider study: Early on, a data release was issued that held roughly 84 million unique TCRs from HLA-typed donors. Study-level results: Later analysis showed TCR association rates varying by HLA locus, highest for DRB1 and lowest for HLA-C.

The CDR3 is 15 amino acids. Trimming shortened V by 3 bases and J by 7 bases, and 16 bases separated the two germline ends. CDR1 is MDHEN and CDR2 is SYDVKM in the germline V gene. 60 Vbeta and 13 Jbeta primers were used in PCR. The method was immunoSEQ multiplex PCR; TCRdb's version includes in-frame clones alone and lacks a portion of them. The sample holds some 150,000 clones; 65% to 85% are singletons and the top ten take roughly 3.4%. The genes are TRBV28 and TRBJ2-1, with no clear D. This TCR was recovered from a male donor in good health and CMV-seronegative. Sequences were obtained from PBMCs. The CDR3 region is CASSLRPYLNNEQFF. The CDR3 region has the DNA TGTGCCAGCAGTTTGAGGCCATACCTAAATAATGAGCAGTTCTTC.